This T cell receptor (beta chain) was captured by sequencing in a study of shared clonotypes between healthy human individuals. Overall study: Used for every donor were three CD4 naive, three CD4 memory, two CD8 naive and one CD8 memory plate. Study-wide results and caveats: The study found lower generation probabilities in non-shared clonotypes than in those shared by all four donors.

As to this clone: The target antigen is unknown.

The protocol was immunoSEQ multiplex PCR, while the TCRdb copy is restricted to in-frame clones and leaves out a portion. The repertoire consists of 2 million to 3 million clones, with approximately 90% occurring once and the leading ten covering 0.14%. V lost 5 bases and J lost 3, with 10 bases in between. The CDR3 is 13 amino acids. Germline V gene lookup returns CDR1 MNHEY and CDR2 SVGAGI. The rearrangement links TRBV6-5 to TRBJ1-2; D is unresolved. The sequence was collected from a man between 18 and 35 years old in good health. Sequenced sample: naive CD4+ T cells sorted from blood. Subset specified: CD45RA+ positively selected. CDR3 bases: TGTGCCAGCAGTAGAAACCGCGACTATGGCTACACCTTC. It specifies CASSRNRDYGYTF.